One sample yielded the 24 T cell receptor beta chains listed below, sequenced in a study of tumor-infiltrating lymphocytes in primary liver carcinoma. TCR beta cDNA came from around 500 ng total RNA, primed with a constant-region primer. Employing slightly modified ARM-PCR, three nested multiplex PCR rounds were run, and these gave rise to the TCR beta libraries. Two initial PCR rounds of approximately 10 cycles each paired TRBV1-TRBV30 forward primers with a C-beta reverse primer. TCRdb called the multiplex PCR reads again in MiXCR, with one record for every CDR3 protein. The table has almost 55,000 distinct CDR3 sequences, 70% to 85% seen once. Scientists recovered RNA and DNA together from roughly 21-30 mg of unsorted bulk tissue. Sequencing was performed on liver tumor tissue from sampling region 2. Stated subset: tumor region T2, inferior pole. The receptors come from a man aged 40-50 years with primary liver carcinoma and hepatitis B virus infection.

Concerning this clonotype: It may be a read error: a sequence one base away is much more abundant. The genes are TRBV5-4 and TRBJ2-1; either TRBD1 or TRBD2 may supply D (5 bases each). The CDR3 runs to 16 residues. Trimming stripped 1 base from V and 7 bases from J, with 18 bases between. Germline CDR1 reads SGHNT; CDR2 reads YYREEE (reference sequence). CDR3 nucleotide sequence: TGTGCCAGCAGCTTGAGGTCAGCGGTGAAGGGGAATGAGCAGTTCTTC. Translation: CASSLRSAVKGNEQFF.

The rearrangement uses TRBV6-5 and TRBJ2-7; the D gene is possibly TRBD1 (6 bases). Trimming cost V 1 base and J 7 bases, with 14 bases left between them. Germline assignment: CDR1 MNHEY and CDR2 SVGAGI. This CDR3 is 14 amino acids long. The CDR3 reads CASSYYGQCGEQYF. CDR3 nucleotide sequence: TGTGCCAGCAGTTACTACGGACAGTGTGGAGAGCAGTACTTC.

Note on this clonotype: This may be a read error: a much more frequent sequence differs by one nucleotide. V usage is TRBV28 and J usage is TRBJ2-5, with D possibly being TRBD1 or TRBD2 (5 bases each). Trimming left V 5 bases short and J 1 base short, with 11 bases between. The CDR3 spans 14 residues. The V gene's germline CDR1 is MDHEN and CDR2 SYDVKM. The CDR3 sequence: CASSASGAQETQYF. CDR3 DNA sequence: TGTGCCAGCAGTGCATCCGGGGCCCAAGAGACCCAGTACTTC.

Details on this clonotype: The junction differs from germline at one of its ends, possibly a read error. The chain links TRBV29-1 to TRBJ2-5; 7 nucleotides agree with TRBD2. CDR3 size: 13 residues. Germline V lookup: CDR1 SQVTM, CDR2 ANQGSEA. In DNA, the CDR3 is TGCAGCATTGGTGGGAGGGTCGCTGAGAGCCAGTACTTC. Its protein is CSIGGRVAESQYF.

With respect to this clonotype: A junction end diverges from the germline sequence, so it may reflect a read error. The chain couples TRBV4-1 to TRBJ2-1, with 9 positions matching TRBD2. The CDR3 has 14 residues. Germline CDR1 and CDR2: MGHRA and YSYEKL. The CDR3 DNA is TGCGCCGGCAGCCAGGCGGGAGGGTACAATGAGCGTTTCTTC. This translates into CAGSQAGGYNERFF.

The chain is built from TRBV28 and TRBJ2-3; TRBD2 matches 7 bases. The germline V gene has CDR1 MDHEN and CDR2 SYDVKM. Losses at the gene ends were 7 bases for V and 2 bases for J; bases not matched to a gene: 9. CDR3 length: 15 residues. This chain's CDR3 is CASKFVGLLTDTQYF. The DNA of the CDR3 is TGTGCCAGCAAATTTGTGGGACTACTCACAGATACGCAGTATTTT.

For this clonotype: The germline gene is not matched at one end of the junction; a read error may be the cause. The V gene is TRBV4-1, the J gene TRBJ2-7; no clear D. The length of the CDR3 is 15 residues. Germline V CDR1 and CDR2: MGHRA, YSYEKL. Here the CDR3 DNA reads TGTGCCAGCAGCCAAGGGTCGACTTTCTCCTACGAGCAGTCCTTC. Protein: CASSQGSTFSYEQSF.

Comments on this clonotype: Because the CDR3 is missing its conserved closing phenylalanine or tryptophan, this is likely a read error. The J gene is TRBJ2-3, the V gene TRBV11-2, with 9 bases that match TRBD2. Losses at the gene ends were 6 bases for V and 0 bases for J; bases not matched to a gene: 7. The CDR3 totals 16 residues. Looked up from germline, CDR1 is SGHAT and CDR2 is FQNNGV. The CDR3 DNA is TGTGCCAGCAGTCCTCCGACTAGCGGCAGCACAGATACGCAGTATATT. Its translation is CASSPPTSGSTDTQYI.

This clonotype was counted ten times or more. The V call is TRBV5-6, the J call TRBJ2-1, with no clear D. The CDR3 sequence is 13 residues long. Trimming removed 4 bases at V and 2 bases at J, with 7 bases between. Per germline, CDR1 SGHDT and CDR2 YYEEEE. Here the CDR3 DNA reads TGTGCCAGCAGCCCATTGGCCTACAATGAGCAGTTCTTC. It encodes CASSPLAYNEQFF.

The CDR3 reads CASSASTGVNSQETQYF. The DNA of the CDR3 is TGTGCCAGTAGCGCTAGCACGGGGGTAAACAGCCAAGAGACCCAGTACTTC. The J gene is TRBJ2-5, the V gene TRBV6-1; D may be TRBD2 (6 bases). The V gene's germline CDR1 is MNHNS and CDR2 SASEGT. Trimming shortened V by 9 bases and J by 1 base, and 24 bases separated the two germline ends. The CDR3 contains 17 residues.

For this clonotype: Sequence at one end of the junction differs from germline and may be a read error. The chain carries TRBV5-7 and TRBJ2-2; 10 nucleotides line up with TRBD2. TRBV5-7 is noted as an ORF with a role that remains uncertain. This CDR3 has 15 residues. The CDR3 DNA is TGTGCCAGTAGTGCTAGCGGGAGACCCACCGGGAAGCTGTTTTTT. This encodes CASSASGRPTGKLFF.

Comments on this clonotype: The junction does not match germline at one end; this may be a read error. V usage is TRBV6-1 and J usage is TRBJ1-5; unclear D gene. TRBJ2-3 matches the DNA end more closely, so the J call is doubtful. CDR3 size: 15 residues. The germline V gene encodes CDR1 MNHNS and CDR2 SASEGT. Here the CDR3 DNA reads TGTGCCAACAGTGAAGTTTTAGGACCGAGCCAGCCCCAGTATTTT. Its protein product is CANSEVLGPSQPQYF.

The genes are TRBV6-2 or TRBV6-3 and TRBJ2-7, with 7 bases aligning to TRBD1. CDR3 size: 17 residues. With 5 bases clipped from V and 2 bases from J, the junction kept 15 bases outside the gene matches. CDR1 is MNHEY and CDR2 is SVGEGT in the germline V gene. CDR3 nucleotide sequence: TGTGCCAGCAGTCCCTGCTCCCAAGGACAGGAGGCCTACGAGCAGTACTTC. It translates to CASSPCSQGQEAYEQYF.

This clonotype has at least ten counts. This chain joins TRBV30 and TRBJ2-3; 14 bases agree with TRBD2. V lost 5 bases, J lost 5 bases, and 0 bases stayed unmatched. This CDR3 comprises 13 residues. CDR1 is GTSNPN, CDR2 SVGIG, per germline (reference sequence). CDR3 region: CAWGLAGGDTQYF. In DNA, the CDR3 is TGTGCCTGGGGACTAGCGGGGGGAGATACGCAGTATTTT.

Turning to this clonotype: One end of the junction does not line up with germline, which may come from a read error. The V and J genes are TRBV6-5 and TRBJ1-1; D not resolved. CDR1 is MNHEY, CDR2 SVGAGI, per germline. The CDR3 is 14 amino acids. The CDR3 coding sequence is TGTGCCAGCGGTTACAATCGCGGTGCCACTGATGCTTTCTTT. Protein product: CASGYNRGATDAFF.

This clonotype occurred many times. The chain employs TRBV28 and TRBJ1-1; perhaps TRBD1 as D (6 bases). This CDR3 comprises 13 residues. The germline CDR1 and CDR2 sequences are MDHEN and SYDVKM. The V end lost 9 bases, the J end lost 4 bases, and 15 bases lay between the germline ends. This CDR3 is CASSIGQSTEAFF. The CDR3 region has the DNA TGTGCCAGTTCGATTGGACAGTCCACTGAAGCTTTCTTT.

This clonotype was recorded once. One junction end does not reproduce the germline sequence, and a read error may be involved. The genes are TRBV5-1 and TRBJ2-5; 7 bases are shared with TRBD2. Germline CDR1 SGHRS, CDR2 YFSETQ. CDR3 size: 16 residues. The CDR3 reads CASGDGTNGNQETQYF. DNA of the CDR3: TGCGCCAGCGGCGATGGGACTAACGGGAATCAAGAGACCCAGTATTTC.

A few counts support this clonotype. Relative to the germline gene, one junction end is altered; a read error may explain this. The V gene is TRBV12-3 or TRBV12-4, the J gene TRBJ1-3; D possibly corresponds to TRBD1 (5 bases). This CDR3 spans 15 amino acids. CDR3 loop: CASTTGAATGNTVYF. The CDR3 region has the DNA TGTGCCAGCACGACCGGGGCAGCGACTGGGAACACCGTATATTTT.

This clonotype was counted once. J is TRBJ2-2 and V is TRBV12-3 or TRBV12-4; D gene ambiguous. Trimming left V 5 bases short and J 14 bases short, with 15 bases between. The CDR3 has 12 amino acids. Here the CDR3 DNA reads TGTGCCAGCAGTCGTAGGCCCGAGGAACTGTTTTTT. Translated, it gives CASSRRPEELFF.

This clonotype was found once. CDR3 loop: CSADRCIGLNNEQYF. The CDR3, as DNA: TGCAGCGCCGACAGGTGTATAGGGTTGAACAATGAGCAGTACTTC. The chain has TRBV29-1 and TRBJ2-7; tentative D call: TRBD1 (6 bases). The CDR3 length is 15 residues. The V gene lost 7 bases and the J gene lost 7 bases, with 26 bases spanning the gap. CDR1 and CDR2 (germline): SQVTM, ANQGSEA.

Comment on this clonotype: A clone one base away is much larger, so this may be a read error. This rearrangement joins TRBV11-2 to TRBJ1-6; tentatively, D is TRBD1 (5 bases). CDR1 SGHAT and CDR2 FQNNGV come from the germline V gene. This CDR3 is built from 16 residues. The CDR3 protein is CDSSLVSWGYNPPLHF. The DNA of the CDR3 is TGTGACAGCAGCTTAGTGAGTTGGGGGTATAATCCACCCCTCCACTTT.

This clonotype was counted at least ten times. CDR3 bases: TGTGCCAGTAATGCGCCAAAGACTAGCGGAAGCTCCTACAATGAGCAGTTCTTC. Its protein product is CASNAPKTSGSSYNEQFF. The rearrangement links TRBV12-3 or TRBV12-4 to TRBJ2-1; TRBD2 agrees at 9 bases. J lost 0 bases, V lost 9 bases, and 15 bases had no gene match. The CDR3 is 18 residues long.

The CDR3 sequence is CASSFGQVKEQFF. DNA for the CDR3: TGTGCCAGCAGCTTCGGGCAGGTGAAAGAGCAGTTCTTC. This rearrangement joins TRBV9 to TRBJ2-1; D not resolved. The CDR3 length is 13 residues. Looked up from germline, CDR1 is SGDLS and CDR2 is YYNGEE. V was cut by 4 bases and J by 10 bases, with 15 bases left in between.

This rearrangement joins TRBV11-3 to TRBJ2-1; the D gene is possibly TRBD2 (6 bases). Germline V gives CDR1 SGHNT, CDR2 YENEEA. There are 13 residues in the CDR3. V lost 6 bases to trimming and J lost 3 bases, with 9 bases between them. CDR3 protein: CASSAGGYNEQFF. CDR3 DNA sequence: TGTGCCAGCAGTGCCGGGGGCTACAATGAGCAGTTCTTC.